This TCR beta chain originates from a study of cytomegalovirus exposure and HLA in healthy donors. The PCR used 60 Vbeta and 13 Jbeta primers. Clones were sequenced by immunoSEQ multiplex PCR, and TCRdb holds only the in-frame ones, with some missing. Of 120,000 to 150,000 clones detected, about 74% appear once; the ten largest clones hold 4.5% to 5%. J lost 2 bases, V lost 6 bases, and 8 bases had no gene match. The CDR3 consists of 15 residues. Germline V gene sequence: CDR1 MNHEY, CDR2 SVGAGI. Sequences were obtained from PBMCs. This receptor was obtained from a woman in her fifties or sixties in good health and CMV-seronegative. V gene TRBV6-5 combines with J gene TRBJ1-1, with 8 bases aligning to TRBD1. In DNA form, the CDR3 reads TGTGCCAGCAGCCGGACAGGGCGTAGTAACACTGAAGCTTTCTTT. Translation gives CASSRTGRSNTEAFF.